This T cell receptor (beta chain) was retrieved from a study of siplizumab effects on memory and regulatory T cells. The sample holds one count of this clone. No antigen is known for it. The assay covered 85,000 to 100,000 TCR templates per sample. Only in-frame clones appear in the TCRdb table, and some are missing; sequencing was by immunoSEQ multiplex PCR. The sample yields 100,000 to 120,000 clones, more than 90% seen once. CDR3 size: 14 residues. Germline trimming cut 5 bases from V and 2 bases from J; bases unmatched to any gene: 6. In germline, CDR1 is SGHTA, CDR2 FQGNSA. General study results and limits: A minor fraction of alloreactive clones, and no more, mapped to unstimulated subsets. Relative to controls at 26.9%, mappable alloreactive CD4+ clones exhibited a mean Treg-derived proportion of approximately 70% with siplizumab. Siplizumab produced a significant reduction in alloreactive sequences that were traceable to unstimulated CD4+ memory cells.

Sequencing was performed on CD4+ T cells sorted from blood. The chain recombines TRBV7-2 with TRBJ2-7; 7 nucleotides agree with TRBD1. The sequence derives from a human donor in good health. Here the CDR3 reads CASSLGQAAYEQYF. In nucleotides, the CDR3 is TGTGCCAGCAGCCTAGGACAGGCGGCCTACGAGCAGTACTTC.